What follows are 2 T cell receptor beta chains derived from one specimen sequenced in a study of memory CD4+ T cells and cytomegalovirus serostatus. The sort gate was single viable CD3+CD4+CD8-CD45RO+ cells for memory CD4+ T cells. Generated by immunoSEQ multiplex PCR, the TCRdb table keeps only in-frame clones and is missing some. The table lists about 64,000 clones, approximately 71% of them singletons. Sample: memory CD4+ T cells from blood. Every receptor here comes from an adult in good health and CMV-seronegative.

The rearrangement joins TRBV10-3 to TRBJ1-2; D uncertain. The V gene lost 8 bases and the J gene lost 6 bases, with 28 bases spanning the gap. The CDR3 loop spans 17 amino acids. CDR1 is ENHRY, CDR2 SYGVKD, per germline. The CDR3 protein is CAIQRPNKAGRADGYTF. The CDR3 bases are TGTGCCATCCAAAGACCGAATAAGGCAGGACGGGCAGATGGCTACACCTTC.

V and J are TRBV28 and TRBJ2-7; D is tentatively TRBD1 or TRBD2 (5 bases each). V lost 6 bases and J lost 3, with 9 bases in between. The germline V gene has CDR1 MDHEN and CDR2 SYDVKM. This CDR3 has 12 residues. CDR3 sequence reads: CASRGVGYEQYF. CDR3 bases: TGTGCCAGCAGGGGGGTGGGCTACGAGCAGTACTTC. Full variable domain (missing parts from reference TRBV28 and TRBJ2-7): DVKVTQSSRYLVKRTGEKVFLECVQDMDHENMFWYRQDPGLGLRLIYFSYDVKMKEKGDIPEGYSVSREKKERFSLILESASTNQTSMYLCASRGVGYEQYFGPGTRLTVT.